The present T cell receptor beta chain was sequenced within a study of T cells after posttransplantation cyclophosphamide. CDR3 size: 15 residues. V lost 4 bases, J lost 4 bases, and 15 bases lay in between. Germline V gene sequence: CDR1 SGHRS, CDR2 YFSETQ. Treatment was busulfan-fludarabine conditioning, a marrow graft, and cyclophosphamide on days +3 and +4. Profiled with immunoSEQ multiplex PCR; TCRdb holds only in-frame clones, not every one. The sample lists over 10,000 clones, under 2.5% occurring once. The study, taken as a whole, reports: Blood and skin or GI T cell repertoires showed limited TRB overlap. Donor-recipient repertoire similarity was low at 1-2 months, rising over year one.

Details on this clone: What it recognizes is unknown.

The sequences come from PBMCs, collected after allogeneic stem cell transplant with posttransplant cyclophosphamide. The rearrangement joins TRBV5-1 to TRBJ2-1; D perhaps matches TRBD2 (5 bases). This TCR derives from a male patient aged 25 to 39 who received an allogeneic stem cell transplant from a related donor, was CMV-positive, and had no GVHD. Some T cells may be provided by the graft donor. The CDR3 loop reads CASSRAGTSYNEQFF. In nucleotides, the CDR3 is TGCGCCAGCAGCAGGGCCGGTACTAGTTACAATGAGCAGTTCTTC.